This T cell receptor beta chain was identified in a study of control samples from healthy donors and cancer patients. Sequencing used immunoSEQ multiplex PCR; TCRdb keeps in-frame clones, though not all of them. The sample consists of 150,000 or so clones, around 90% of them appearing once. Sequenced sample: blood. This clonotype originated in a woman aged 30 to 39 in good health.

In DNA form, the CDR3 reads TGTGCCAGCAGCAAAGCTATTCAGTTCCAAGAGACCCAGTACTTC. It specifies CASSKAIQFQETQYF. V and J are TRBV21-1 and TRBJ2-5; the table's D call, TRBD1, was not checked against the DNA. TRBV21-1 is a listed pseudogene. The CDR3 consists of 15 residues.